This is a list of T cell receptor beta chains from one sample in a study of shared clonotypes between healthy human individuals. The table came from immunoSEQ multiplex PCR; TCRdb's copy has only in-frame clones and leaves some out. The profile shows 300,000 to 400,000 clones, roughly 80% of them singletons. Material: memory CD4+ T cells sorted from blood. All receptors come from a man aged 25-45 years in good health. The CDR3 runs from the conserved cysteine through the conserved F or W. A D gene is named only where the DNA matches it firmly. Only some rows state a clone size, as once, few, many or a class for expanded clones.

d_call	cdr3_length	v_call	j_call	clone_size	cdr3_nt	cdr3_aa
-	17	TRBV7-9	TRBJ1-1	-	TGTGCCAGCAGCTTAGCGCCCGTTATCAGGGTTGGCACTGAAGCTTTCTTT	CASSLAPVIRVGTEAFF
TRBD1	14	TRBV11-2	TRBJ2-1	few	TGTGCCAGCAGGGCCAGGGGGACGCTTCTCCCGCAGTTCTTC	CASRARGTLLPQFF
-	12	TRBV7-9	TRBJ1-1	-	TGTGCCAGCAGCTCGGATTTAATTGGAGCTTTCTTT	CASSSDLIGAFF
TRBD1	17	TRBV5-5	TRBJ2-3	-	TGTGCCAGCAGTTACCGGGACAGGGGAGGTGGCACAGATACGCAGTATTTT	CASSYRDRGGGTDTQYF
-	15	TRBV5-4	TRBJ2-2	-	TGTGCCAGCCACTCAGGGGGGAGATGGACCGGGGAGCTGTTTTTT	CASHSGGRWTGELFF
-	14	TRBV28	TRBJ1-4	-	TGTGCCAGCAGTTCCCCCGCAGTCTACGGAAAACTGTTTTTT	CASSSPAVYGKLFF
-	15	TRBV7-9	TRBJ2-7	-	TGTGCCAGCACCCGTTCGGGGGGCCACCCGGACGAGCAGTACTTC	CASTRSGGHPDEQYF
-	14	TRBV5-8	TRBJ1-2	-	TGTGCCAGCAGCTTGGCCCTCACAGGGAGCGGCTACACCTTC	CASSLALTGSGYTF
-	16	TRBV19	TRBJ2-7	-	TGTGCCAGTAGCTCCCCACGGAGAGGGAACTCCTACGAGCAGTACTTC	CASSSPRRGNSYEQYF
-	15	TRBV7-8	TRBJ2-2	many	TGTGCCAGCAGCTTACGGGAGCTGATCGCCGGGGAGCTGTTTTTT	CASSLRELIAGELFF
-	15	TRBV14	TRBJ2-5	few	TGTGCCAGCAGCCAAGTGGGGCTCCACTGGGAGACCCAGTACTTC	CASSQVGLHWETQYF
-	13	TRBV28	TRBJ2-2	many	TGTGCCAGCAGTTTATCCGAGGGCGGGGAGCTGTTTTTT	CASSLSEGGELFF
TRBD1	14	TRBV14	TRBJ1-2	few	TGTGCCAGCAGCCCATCACAGGGGCTAGTTGGCTACACCTTC	CASSPSQGLVGYTF
-	12	TRBV2	TRBJ2-7	-	TGTGCCAGCAGTGAATCGGGGCAAGTGCAGTACTTC	CASSESGQVQYF
-	13	TRBV5-6	TRBJ2-2	-	TGTGCCAGCAGCCACGACTACCGCGGGGAGCTGTTTTTT	CASSHDYRGELFF
TRBD1	15	TRBV28	TRBJ2-1	-	TGTGCCAGCGTTCCCGGGACAGGTTTGTACAATGAGCAGTTCTTC	CASVPGTGLYNEQFF
TRBD1	12	TRBV29-1	TRBJ2-7	-	TGCAGCGTACGGGACAGGGGCTACGAGCAGTACTTC	CSVRDRGYEQYF
-	15	TRBV5-4	TRBJ2-3	few	TGTGCCAGCAGCCCCTCGGCTAGAAATACAGATACGCAGTATTTT	CASSPSARNTDTQYF
TRBD1	17	TRBV18	TRBJ2-5	-	TGTGCCAGCTCGCTACCGGGACAGGGGGCGCGAGAAGAGACCCAGTACTTC	CASSLPGQGAREETQYF
TRBD1	15	TRBV18	TRBJ2-5	-	TGTGCCAGCTCACCACCCGGGACAGGGACGGAGACCCAGTACTTC	CASSPPGTGTETQYF
-	16	TRBV27	TRBJ2-3	-	TGTGCCAGCAGTTTATCTTCCGCGGGGTGGGGAGATACGCAGTATTTT	CASSLSSAGWGDTQYF
-	13	TRBV7-6	TRBJ1-3	-	TGTGCCAGCAGCTTAGACCTCGGAAACACCATATATTTT	CASSLDLGNTIYF
-	15	TRBV19	TRBJ1-2	-	TGTGCCAGTAGTATGACCGGGACTCCGCGACATGGCTACACCTTC	CASSMTGTPRHGYTF
-	12	TRBV19	TRBJ2-7	-	TGTGCCAGTAGTATAGATGGCCGGTTGCAGTACTTC	CASSIDGRLQYF
TRBD1	16	TRBV28	TRBJ1-5	-	TGTGCCAGCAGCCCAAAGGGGGCGGGCGGCTATCAGCCCCAGCATTTT	CASSPKGAGGYQPQHF
TRBD1	15	TRBV5-5	TRBJ2-2	once	TGTGCCAGCAGCTTAGACAGGGCGAACACCGGGGAGCTGTTTTTT	CASSLDRANTGELFF
-	15	TRBV5-4	TRBJ2-1	-	TGTGCCAGCAGCTTGGGACTTGCGGACCTCAATGAGCAGTTCTTC	CASSLGLADLNEQFF
-	12	TRBV18	TRBJ1-1	few	TGTGCCAGCTCACCAGGGACTGGTGAAGCTTTCTTT	CASSPGTGEAFF
TRBD2	17	TRBV5-4	TRBJ2-5	-	TGTGCCAGCAGCTTGTCTAGCGGGAGGGCCGATACGAAGACCCAGTACTTC	CASSLSSGRADTKTQYF